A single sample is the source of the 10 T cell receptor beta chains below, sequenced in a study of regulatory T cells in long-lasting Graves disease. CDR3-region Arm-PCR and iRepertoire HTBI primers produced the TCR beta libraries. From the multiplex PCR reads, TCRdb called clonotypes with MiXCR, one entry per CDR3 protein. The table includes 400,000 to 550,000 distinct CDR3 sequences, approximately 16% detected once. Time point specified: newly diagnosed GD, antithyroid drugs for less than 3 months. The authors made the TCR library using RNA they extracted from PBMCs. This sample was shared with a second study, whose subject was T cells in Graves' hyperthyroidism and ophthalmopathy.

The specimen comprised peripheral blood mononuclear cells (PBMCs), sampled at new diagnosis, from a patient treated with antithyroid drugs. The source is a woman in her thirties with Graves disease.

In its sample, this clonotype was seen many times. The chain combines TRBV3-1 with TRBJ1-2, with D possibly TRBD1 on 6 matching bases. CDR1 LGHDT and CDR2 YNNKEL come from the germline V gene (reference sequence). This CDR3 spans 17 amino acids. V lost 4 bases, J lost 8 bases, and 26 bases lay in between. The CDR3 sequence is CASSPALGSTGLKGYTF. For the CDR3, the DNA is TGTGCCAGCAGCCCCGCCCTCGGCAGTACAGGGCTCAAGGGCTACACCTTC.

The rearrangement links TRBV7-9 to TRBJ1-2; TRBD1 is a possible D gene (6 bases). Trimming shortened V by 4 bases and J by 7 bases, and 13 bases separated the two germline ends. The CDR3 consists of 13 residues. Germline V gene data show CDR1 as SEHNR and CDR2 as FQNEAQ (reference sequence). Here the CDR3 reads CASSSTTGGGYTF. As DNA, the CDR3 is TGTGCCAGCAGCTCCACGACAGGAGGTGGCTACACCTTC.

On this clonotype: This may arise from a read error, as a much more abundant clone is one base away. CDR3 sequence: CASLTGGDGGVTPYF. The CDR3 coding sequence is TGTGCCAGCCTTACAGGGGGCGACGGCGGCGTGACCCCGTACTTC. The chain employs TRBV7-9 and TRBJ2-5, with 9 bases fitting TRBD1. The CDR3 extends over 15 amino acids. Germline V gives CDR1 SEHNR, CDR2 FQNEAQ (reference sequence).

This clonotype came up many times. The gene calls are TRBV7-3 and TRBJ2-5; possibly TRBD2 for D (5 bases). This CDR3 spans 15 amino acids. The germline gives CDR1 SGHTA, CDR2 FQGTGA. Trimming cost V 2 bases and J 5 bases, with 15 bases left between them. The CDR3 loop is CASSLGSRRGETQYF. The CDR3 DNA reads TGTGCCAGCAGCTTAGGGTCGCGGCGAGGGGAGACCCAGTACTTC.

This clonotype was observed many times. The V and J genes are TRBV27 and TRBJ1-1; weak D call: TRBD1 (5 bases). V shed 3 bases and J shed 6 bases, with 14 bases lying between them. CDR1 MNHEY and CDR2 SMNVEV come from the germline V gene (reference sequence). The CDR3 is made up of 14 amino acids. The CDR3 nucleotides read TGTGCCAGCAGTTTCCTGGGGGGTATCGCTGAAGCTTTCTTT. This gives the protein CASSFLGGIAEAFF.

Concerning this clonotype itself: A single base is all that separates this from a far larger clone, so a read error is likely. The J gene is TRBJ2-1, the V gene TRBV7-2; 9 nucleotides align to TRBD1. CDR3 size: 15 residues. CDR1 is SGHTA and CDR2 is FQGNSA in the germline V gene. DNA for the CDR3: TGTGCCAGCAGCCCAGGGACAGGGAGTCTAAATGAGCAGTCCTTC. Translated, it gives CASSPGTGSLNEQSF.

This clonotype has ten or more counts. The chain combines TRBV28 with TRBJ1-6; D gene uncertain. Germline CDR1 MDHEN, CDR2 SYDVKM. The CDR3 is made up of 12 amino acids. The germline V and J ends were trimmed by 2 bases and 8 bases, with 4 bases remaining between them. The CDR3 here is CASSLRYSPLHF. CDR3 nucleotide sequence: TGTGCCAGCAGTTTACGATATTCACCCCTCCACTTT.

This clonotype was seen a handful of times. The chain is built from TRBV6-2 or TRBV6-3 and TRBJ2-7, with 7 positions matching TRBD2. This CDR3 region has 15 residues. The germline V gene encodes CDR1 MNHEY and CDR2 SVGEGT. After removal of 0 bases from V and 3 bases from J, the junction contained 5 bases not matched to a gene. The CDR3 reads CASSYSGGGGYEQYF. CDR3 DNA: TGTGCCAGCAGTTACTCGGGTGGGGGGGGCTACGAGCAGTACTTC.

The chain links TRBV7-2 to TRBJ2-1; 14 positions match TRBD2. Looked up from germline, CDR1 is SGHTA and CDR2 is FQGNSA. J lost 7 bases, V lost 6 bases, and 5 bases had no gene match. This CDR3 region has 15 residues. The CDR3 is CASRPGTSGRNEQFF. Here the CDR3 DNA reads TGTGCCAGCAGGCCGGGGACTAGCGGGAGAAATGAGCAGTTCTTC.

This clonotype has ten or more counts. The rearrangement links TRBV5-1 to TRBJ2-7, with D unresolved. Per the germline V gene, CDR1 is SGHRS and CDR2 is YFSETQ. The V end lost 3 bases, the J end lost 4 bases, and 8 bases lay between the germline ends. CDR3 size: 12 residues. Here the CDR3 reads CASSSHYYEQYF. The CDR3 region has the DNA TGCGCCAGCAGCTCACACTATTACGAGCAGTACTTC.